The clone carrying this T cell receptor (beta chain) was seen a handful of times. This specimen belongs to a study of blood T cells in healthy people across ages. Germline CDR1 and CDR2: KGHSY and FQNENV. The CDR3 runs to 16 residues. V dropped 5 bases and J dropped 0 bases, with 13 bases sitting between them. Through a sample-barcoded 5' primer and a J-beta primer mix, a second PCR was run for roughly 6 to 11 cycles. TCRdb ran MiXCR on the 5' RACE reads and lists one entry per CDR3 protein. The table records over 700,000 distinct CDR3 sequences, approximately 53% of them present only once. Source material: blood. This clonotype was obtained from a man aged 80 or over in good health. V is TRBV16 and J is TRBJ1-4; D ambiguous. In DNA, the CDR3 is TGTGCCAGCAGCTCCATTAAGGGCGCAACTAATGAAAAACTGTTTTTT. Amino acid sequence: CASSSIKGATNEKLFF. Filled out from reference TRBV16 and TRBJ1-4, the complete variable domain reads GEEVAQTPKHLVRGEGQKAKLYCAPIKGHSYVFWYQQVLKNEFKFLISFQNENVFDETGMPKERFSAKCLPNSPCSLEIQATKLEDSAVYFCASSSIKGATNEKLFFGSGTQLSVL.